The next 26 T cell receptor beta chains were all read from a single sample in a study of blood T cell repertoires in COVID-19. Generated by immunoSEQ multiplex PCR, the TCRdb table keeps only in-frame clones and is missing some. The sample holds under 200,000 clones, approximately 80% seen once. The sequenced sample was PBMCs or T cells enriched from blood (not recorded which). These receptors all stem from a woman aged 60-70 years who had recovered from COVID-19.

The V gene is TRBV6-5, the J gene TRBJ1-1, with 7 bases that match TRBD1. Trimming at V came to 4 bases and at J to 0 bases, leaving 2 bases not matched to a gene. CDR1 is MNHEY and CDR2 is SVGAGI in the germline V gene. The CDR3 has 14 residues. This CDR3 is CASSWDSLNTEAFF. CDR3 nucleotides: TGTGCCAGCAGTTGGGACAGTCTGAACACTGAAGCTTTCTTT.

This chain uses TRBV3-1 (or the pseudogene TRBV3-2) with TRBJ2-7, with a weak D call TRBD1 (6 bases). CDR3 length: 12 amino acids. CDR1 LGHDT and CDR2 YNNKEL come from the germline V gene (reference sequence). V gave up 5 bases and J gave up 5 bases, with 10 bases separating them. The DNA of the CDR3 is TGTGCCAGCAGCGAAACAGGGAACGAGCAGTACTTC. Amino acid sequence: CASSETGNEQYF.

The chain couples TRBV3-1 (or the pseudogene TRBV3-2) to TRBJ1-6, with D maybe TRBD1 (6 bases). The CDR3 is 16 residues long. The germline CDR1 and CDR2 sequences are LGHDT and YNNKEL (reference sequence). V lost 2 bases and J lost 5, with 13 bases in between. This CDR3 reads CASSQWQGQDNSPLHF. In DNA form, the CDR3 reads TGTGCCAGCAGCCAATGGCAGGGACAAGATAATTCACCCCTCCACTTT.

The chain uses TRBV7-6 and TRBJ2-5; 9 bases line up with TRBD2. Losses at the gene ends were 5 bases for V and 5 bases for J; bases not matched to a gene: 3. Germline V gene data show CDR1 as SGHVS and CDR2 as FNYEAQ. This CDR3 contains 13 residues. Here the CDR3 DNA reads TGTGCCAGCAGCCCGAGCGGGGGGGAGACCCAGTACTTC. Its translation is CASSPSGGETQYF. The full variable domain, in which reference TRBV7-6 and TRBJ2-5 provide the parts outside the CDR3, is GAGVSQSPRYKVTKRGQDVALRCDPISGHVSLYWYRQALGQGPEFLTYFNYEAQQDKSGLPNDRFSAERPEGSISTLTIQRTEQRDSAMYRCASSPSGGETQYFGPGTRLLVL.

The chain couples TRBV12-5 to TRBJ2-1; 11 positions match TRBD1. J lost 0 bases, V lost 1 base, and 2 bases had no gene match. CDR1 and CDR2 from the germline V gene are LGHNT and FRNRAP. The CDR3 contains 17 residues. The DNA for the CDR3 is TGTGCTAGTGGTTTGGGGACAGGGGGCGCCTCCTACAATGAGCAGTTCTTC. This codes for CASGLGTGGASYNEQFF.

This sequence joins TRBV18 and TRBJ1-4; D is perhaps TRBD1 (5 bases). The V end lost 2 bases, the J end lost 3 bases, and 10 bases lay between the germline ends. This CDR3 spans 15 amino acids. The V gene's germline CDR1 is KGHSH and CDR2 LQKENI. The CDR3 is CASSPEAGPNEKLFF. The CDR3 DNA is TGTGCCAGCTCACCAGAGGCGGGGCCTAATGAAAAACTGTTTTTT. The whole variable domain, filled in from reference TRBV18 and TRBJ1-4, reads NAGVMQNPRHLVRRRGQEARLRCSPMKGHSHVYWYRQLPEEGLKFMVYLQKENIIDESGMPKERFSAEFPKEGPSILRIQQVVRGDSAAYFCASSPEAGPNEKLFFGSGTQLSVL.

The J gene is TRBJ1-1, the V gene TRBV6-5; D is unclear. CDR3 size: 13 residues. The V end lost 1 base, the J end lost 3 bases, and 6 bases lay between the germline ends. CDR1 and CDR2 from the germline V gene are MNHEY and SVGAGI. The CDR3 protein is CASSYFSHTEAFF. The DNA for the CDR3 is TGTGCCAGCAGTTACTTCAGTCACACTGAAGCTTTCTTT.

The chain employs TRBV12-3 or TRBV12-4 and TRBJ1-3, with 7 positions matching TRBD1. J lost 4 bases, V lost 9 bases, and 3 bases had no gene match. The CDR3 consists of 12 residues. The CDR3 nucleotides are TGTGCCAGTCGGGGACAGGGAAACACCATATATTTT. Translated: CASRGQGNTIYF.

The chain links TRBV2 to TRBJ1-2; the match to TRBD1 covers 9 bases. CDR1 is SNHLY, CDR2 FYNNEI, per germline. V gave up 7 bases and J gave up 6 bases; unmatched junction bases: 6. The CDR3 is made up of 13 amino acids. CDR3 bases: TGTGCCAGCAATACCGGGACAGGGAATGGCTACACCTTC. Translation gives CASNTGTGNGYTF.

The count of this clone is one. V usage is TRBV14 and J usage is TRBJ2-3, with TRBD1 matching 8 bases. The V gene end was trimmed by 9 bases and the J gene end by 8 bases; junction bases not matched to a gene: 7. Germline CDR1 SGHDN, CDR2 FVKESK. The CDR3 is 12 amino acids. Written as DNA, the CDR3 is TGTGCCAGTTCAAGACAGGGGAGTACGCAGTATTTT. Protein product: CASSRQGSTQYF. The whole variable domain, remainder taken from reference TRBV14 and TRBJ2-3, is EAGVTQFPSHSVIEKGQTVTLRCDPISGHDNLYWYRRVMGKEIKFLLHFVKESKQDESGMPNNRFLAERTGGTYSTLKVQPAELEDSGVYFCASSRQGSTQYFGPGTRLTVL.

V gene TRBV14 combines with J gene TRBJ1-2; TRBD1 aligns across 7 bases. Germline loops: CDR1 SGHDN, CDR2 FVKESK. The CDR3 spans 15 residues. V lost 0 bases, J lost 6 bases, and 7 bases stayed unmatched. The CDR3 reads CASSQDSRGSHGYTF. CDR3 sequence (DNA): TGTGCCAGCAGCCAAGATTCCAGGGGGAGTCATGGCTACACCTTC.

This clone was seen only once. The chain joins TRBV5-1 to TRBJ2-1; unclear D gene. The CDR3 totals 15 residues. Per the germline V gene, CDR1 is SGHRS and CDR2 is YFSETQ. V lost 1 base to trimming and J lost 2 bases, with 10 bases between them. The CDR3 bases are TGCGCCAGCAGCTTGTCGGCGGTCGCCTACAATGAGCAGTTCTTC. It codes for CASSLSAVAYNEQFF.

A few counts support this clone. This chain joins TRBV6-5 and TRBJ1-2, with 7 bases identical to TRBD1. From germline, CDR1 is MNHEY and CDR2 SVGAGI. The CDR3 totals 14 residues. V trimming: 2 bases; J trimming: 4 bases; junction bases outside the gene matches: 4. The chain's CDR3 is CASSYGGQPYGYTF. The CDR3 DNA sequence: TGTGCCAGCAGTTACGGGGGACAGCCCTATGGCTACACCTTC.

The V and J genes are TRBV4-1 and TRBJ1-6; D uncertain. V gave up 2 bases and J gave up 7 bases, with 9 bases separating them. CDR1 is MGHRA, CDR2 YSYEKL, per germline. This CDR3 has 14 amino acids. The CDR3 region is CASSQIRGNSPLHF. As DNA, the CDR3 is TGCGCCAGCAGCCAAATCCGCGGAAATTCACCCCTCCACTTT.

The chain has TRBV5-1 and TRBJ2-3; 9 bases line up with TRBD1. J lost 4 bases, V lost 2 bases, and 14 bases had no gene match. This CDR3 spans 18 amino acids. CDR1 and CDR2 from the germline V gene are SGHRS and YFSETQ. Here the CDR3 DNA reads TGCGCCAGCAGCTTTGGTTCAGGGGGGACAGGGACGTCAGATACGCAGTATTTT. Its translation: CASSFGSGGTGTSDTQYF.

The rearrangement uses TRBV6-2 or TRBV6-3 and TRBJ2-2, with 11 bases fitting TRBD1. The CDR3 runs to 16 residues. The V gene end was trimmed by 5 bases and the J gene end by 4 bases; junction bases not matched to a gene: 6. Germline V gene data show CDR1 as MNHEY and CDR2 as SVGEGT. CDR3 DNA: TGTGCCAGCAGTCCCGGGACAGGGGGTTCCACCGGGGAGCTGTTTTTT. This encodes CASSPGTGGSTGELFF.

This clone was recorded a few times. This sequence joins TRBV7-8 and TRBJ1-1; tentatively, D is TRBD1 (5 bases). CDR3 size: 12 residues. Trimming took 1 base from V and 6 from J, leaving 6 bases between them. Looked up from germline, CDR1 is SGHVS and CDR2 is FQNEAQ. Written as DNA, the CDR3 is TGTGCCAGCAGCTTAGAAGGGGCTGAAGCTTTCTTT. Its protein is CASSLEGAEAFF.

This chain uses TRBV2 with TRBJ2-1; D might be TRBD2 (6 bases). Trimming left V 4 bases short and J 6 bases short, with 10 bases between. Germline-derived CDR1 and CDR2 are SNHLY and FYNNEI. The CDR3 runs to 13 residues. The CDR3 region has the DNA TGTGCCAGCAGTGTGGTGGGGGGCAATGAGCAGTTCTTC. Protein: CASSVVGGNEQFF.

A remark on this clone: A read error is possible here, since a much larger clone lies one base away. This chain uses TRBV6-1 with TRBJ1-2; D gene ambiguous. The CDR3 is made up of 12 amino acids. The V gene's germline CDR1 is MNHNS and CDR2 SASEGT. Trimming took 3 bases from V and 4 from J, leaving 6 bases between them. The CDR3 region is CASSDGSYGYTF. The CDR3 nucleotides are TGTGCCAGCAGTGATGGTAGCTATGGCTACACCTTC.

The chain carries TRBV11-2 and TRBJ1-2, with TRBD1 as a possible D gene (6 bases). V lost 0 bases and J 2 bases, leaving 7 bases between the germline ends. This CDR3 region has 14 residues. Germline V gene lookup returns CDR1 SGHAT and CDR2 FQNNGV. The CDR3 reads CASSLDRGNYGYTF. For the CDR3, the DNA is TGTGCCAGCAGCTTAGACAGGGGAAACTATGGCTACACCTTC.

The rearrangement joins TRBV19 to TRBJ2-5, with a tentative D call TRBD1 (5 bases). Trimming cost V 5 bases and J 5 bases, with 18 bases left between them. CDR1 LNHDA and CDR2 SQIVND come from the germline V gene (reference sequence). This CDR3 is 15 amino acids long. The CDR3 is CASSSGGDSWETQYF. In DNA form, the CDR3 reads TGTGCCAGTAGTTCCGGCGGCGACAGCTGGGAGACCCAGTACTTC. Supplemented by reference TRBV19 and TRBJ2-5, the full variable domain reads DGGITQSPKYLFRKEGQNVTLSCEQNLNHDAMYWYRQDPGQGLRLIYYSQIVNDFQKGDIAEGYSVSREKKESFPLTVTSAQKNPTAFYLCASSSGGDSWETQYFGPGTRLLVL.

This chain uses TRBV24-1 with TRBJ2-1, with D tentatively TRBD2 (6 bases). CDR3 length: 15 amino acids. Germline CDR1 and CDR2: KGHDR and SFDVKD. Trimming pared 3 bases from V and 6 bases from J, leaving 14 bases between. The CDR3, as DNA: TGTGCCACCAGTGATACCGGGACTCTAAGCAATGAGCAGTTCTTC. Its protein product is CATSDTGTLSNEQFF.

The chain combines TRBV6-2 or TRBV6-3 with TRBJ2-5; possibly TRBD2 for D (6 bases). V lost 4 bases to trimming and J lost 2 bases, with 14 bases between them. The CDR3 totals 15 residues. Germline CDR1 reads MNHEY; CDR2 reads SVGEGT. The CDR3 DNA reads TGTGCCAGCAGTTCCCCGGTTGGGGGGCAAGAGACCCAGTACTTC. Encoded protein: CASSSPVGGQETQYF.

V and J are TRBV18 and TRBJ2-2; D perhaps matches TRBD1 (6 bases). The CDR3 length is 14 residues. V shed 3 bases and J shed 5 bases, with 10 bases lying between them. Germline values: CDR1 KGHSH, CDR2 LQKENI. This CDR3 reads CASSPKQGTGELFF. CDR3 coding DNA: TGTGCCAGCTCACCGAAACAGGGTACCGGGGAGCTGTTTTTT.

The chain couples TRBV2 to TRBJ2-3; no definite D call. The V gene's germline CDR1 is SNHLY and CDR2 FYNNEI. The V end was cut by 6 bases, the J end by 1 base, with 8 bases between. There are 13 residues in the CDR3. CDR3 protein: CASRRPGTDTQYF. CDR3 coding DNA: TGTGCCAGCAGGAGGCCTGGCACAGATACGCAGTATTTT.

The rearrangement joins TRBV27 to TRBJ1-6; D unresolved. The CDR3 spans 15 residues. The germline V and J ends were trimmed by 0 bases and 7 bases, with 10 bases remaining between them. The germline V gene has CDR1 MNHEY and CDR2 SMNVEV (reference sequence). This chain's CDR3 is CASSLSTLWNSPLHF. Written as DNA, the CDR3 is TGTGCCAGCAGTTTATCCACGCTATGGAATTCACCCCTCCACTTT.